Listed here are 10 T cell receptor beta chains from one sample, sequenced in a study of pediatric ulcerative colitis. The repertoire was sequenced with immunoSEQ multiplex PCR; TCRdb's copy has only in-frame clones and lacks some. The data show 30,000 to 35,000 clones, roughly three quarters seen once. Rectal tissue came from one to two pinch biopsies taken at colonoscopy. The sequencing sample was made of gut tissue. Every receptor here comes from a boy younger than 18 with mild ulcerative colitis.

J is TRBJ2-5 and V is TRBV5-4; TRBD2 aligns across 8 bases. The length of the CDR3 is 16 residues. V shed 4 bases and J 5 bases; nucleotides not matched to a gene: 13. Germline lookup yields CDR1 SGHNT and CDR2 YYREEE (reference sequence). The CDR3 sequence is CASSRPEAGEYETQYF. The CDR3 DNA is TGTGCCAGCAGCCGCCCGGAAGCGGGGGAGTACGAGACCCAGTACTTC.

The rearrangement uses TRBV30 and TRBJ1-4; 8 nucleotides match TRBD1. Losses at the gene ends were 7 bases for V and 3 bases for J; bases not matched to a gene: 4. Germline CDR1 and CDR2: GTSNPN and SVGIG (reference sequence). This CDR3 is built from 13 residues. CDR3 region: CALTGVANEKLFF. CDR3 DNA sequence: TGTGCCTTGACAGGGGTAGCTAATGAAAAACTGTTTTTT.

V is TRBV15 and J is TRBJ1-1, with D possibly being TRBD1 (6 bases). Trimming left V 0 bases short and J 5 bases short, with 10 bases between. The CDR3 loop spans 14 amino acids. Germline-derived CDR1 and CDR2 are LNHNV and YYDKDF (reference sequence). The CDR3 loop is CATSRDLTGTEAFF. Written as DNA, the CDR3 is TGTGCCACCAGCAGAGATCTAACAGGGACTGAAGCTTTCTTT.

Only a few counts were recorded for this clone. The CDR3 DNA reads as TGTGCCAGCAGTGACCGGACAGGGGGGGACGAGCAGTACTTC. Protein product: CASSDRTGGDEQYF. The chain combines TRBV6-6 with TRBJ2-7; 10 bases are shared with TRBD1. Germline CDR1 is MNHNY and CDR2 is SVGAGI (reference sequence). V lost 5 bases to trimming and J lost 5 bases; unmatched junction nucleotides: 6. The CDR3 has 14 amino acids.

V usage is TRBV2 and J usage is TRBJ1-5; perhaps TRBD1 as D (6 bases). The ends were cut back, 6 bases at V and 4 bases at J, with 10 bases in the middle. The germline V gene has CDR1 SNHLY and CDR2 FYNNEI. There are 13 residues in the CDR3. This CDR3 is CASRAQGNQPQHF. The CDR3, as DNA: TGTGCCAGCAGAGCACAGGGAAATCAGCCCCAGCATTTT.

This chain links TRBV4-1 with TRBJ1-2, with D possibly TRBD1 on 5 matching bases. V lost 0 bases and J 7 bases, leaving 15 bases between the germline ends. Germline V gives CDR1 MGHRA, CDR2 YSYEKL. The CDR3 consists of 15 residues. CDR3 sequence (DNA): TGCGCCAGCAGCCAAGATCGGCTTAGTAGGGGTGGCTACACCTTC. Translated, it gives CASSQDRLSRGGYTF.

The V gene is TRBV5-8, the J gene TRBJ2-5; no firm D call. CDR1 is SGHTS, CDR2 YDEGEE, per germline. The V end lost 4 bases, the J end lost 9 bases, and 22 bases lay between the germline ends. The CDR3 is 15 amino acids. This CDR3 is CASSQAGPDGVAQYF. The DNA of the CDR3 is TGTGCCAGCAGCCAAGCCGGCCCGGATGGGGTGGCCCAGTACTTC. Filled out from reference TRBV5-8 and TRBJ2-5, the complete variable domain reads EAGVTQSPTHLIKTRGQQATLRCSPISGHTSVYWYQQALGLGLQFLLWYDEGEERNRGNFPPRFSGRQFPNYSSELNVNALELEDSALYLCASSQAGPDGVAQYFGPGTRLLVL.

DNA for the CDR3: TGCGCCAGCAGCCAAACGAGGGGGTGGATCTACGAGCAGTACTTC. Residues: CASSQTRGWIYEQYF. The chain employs TRBV4-1 and TRBJ2-7, with D possibly being TRBD1 (6 bases). With 2 bases removed from V and 3 bases from J, the gap between germline ends came to 14 bases. CDR1 is MGHRA, CDR2 YSYEKL, per germline. The CDR3 loop spans 15 amino acids.

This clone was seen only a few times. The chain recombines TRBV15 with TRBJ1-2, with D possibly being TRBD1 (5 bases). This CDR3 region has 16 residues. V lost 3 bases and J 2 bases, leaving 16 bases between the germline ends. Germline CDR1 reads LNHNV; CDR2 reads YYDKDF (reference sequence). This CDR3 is CATSSLGGRRNYGYTF. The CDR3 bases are TGTGCCACCAGCAGTCTGGGGGGTCGGAGGAACTATGGCTACACCTTC.

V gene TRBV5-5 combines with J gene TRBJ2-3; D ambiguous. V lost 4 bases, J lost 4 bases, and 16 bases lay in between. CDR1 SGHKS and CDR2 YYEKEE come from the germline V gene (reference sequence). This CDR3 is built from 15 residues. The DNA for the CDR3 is TGTGCCAGCAGCGTAGGCCTATTTGGGGCAGATACGCAGTATTTT. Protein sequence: CASSVGLFGADTQYF.